This TCR beta chain was recorded in a study of control samples from healthy donors and cancer patients. The CDR3 is 16 amino acids. V dropped 0 bases and J dropped 5; count of bases not matched to a gene: 9. The germline gives CDR1 MNHEY, CDR2 SVGEGT. TCRdb's table, derived via immunoSEQ multiplex PCR, lists solely in-frame clones and lacks some. The sample yields under 30,000 clones, about 82% seen once. The rearrangement joins TRBV6-2 or TRBV6-3 to TRBJ2-5, with TRBD1 identical over 7 bases. The specimen was PBMCs. The receptor comes from a woman aged 60-75 years with head and neck cancer. CDR3: CASSYSPGRGIETQYF. The DNA for the CDR3 is TGTGCCAGCAGTTACTCCCCGGGCAGGGGGATTGAGACCCAGTACTTC.